Sequencing of this T cell receptor (beta chain) was carried out in a study of shared clonotypes between healthy human individuals (TCRdb year 2020). As for the study more broadly: A few men and two women, aged 18 to 49 years, made up the cohort. For each donor, CD4 naive and CD4 memory were each run on three plates, CD8 naive on two plates, and CD8 memory on one plate. Blood TCR repertoires of a handful of healthy adults were deeply sequenced to estimate repertoire size and the extent of clonotype sharing between individuals. Different laboratories and diverse techniques were used to prepare libraries and sequence TCR repertoires, to increase sequencing depth and limit assay-specific biases. Between about 0.9 and 8.9 billion PBMCs per donor were obtained by leukapheresis. Points the paper makes about the study in general: Naive subsets generally had larger estimated clonotype richness than memory subsets did. Clonotypes shared by all four sorted-subset donors showed higher generation probabilities than non-shared clonotypes. Because the study included only a small number of donors, the genetic and exposure-history diversity represented was limited. Only blood was sampled, and tissue TCR repertoires likely differ from those in blood. Rarefaction of sorted-subset datasets indicated incomplete sequencing despite the large sequencing depth. Sharing across a handful of donors was observed for 5% to 6.5% of naive CD4, around 3.5% of naive CD8, 2.3% of memory CD4, and about 0.38% of memory CD8 clonotypes. Pairwise subsampling indicated that sequencing depth was expected to affect the degree of clonotype sharing among donors.

A distance of 10 bases separates the germline ends of V and J, which lose 2 bases and 2 bases respectively. The CDR3 sequence holds 15 residues, the cysteine and phenylalanine included. The DNA shown is the 45-base CDR3, in frame from base 1. The germline V gene gives CDR1 as MNHEY and CDR2 as SVGAGI. On this clone: The antigen this receptor binds is unknown. No much larger clone exists at a distance of one base, and base qualities are not known.

Healthy HIV-negative adults with no recently reported acute infections or vaccinations were included as donors. Only Caucasian adults living in Nashville, Tennessee, USA were represented among the donors. CD4+ T cells were enriched by magnetic negative selection, after which naive cells were positively selected on CD45RA and the negative fraction was taken as the memory subset. After blood collection by leukapheresis, PBMCs were isolated using Ficoll-Histopaque density gradient centrifugation and then cryopreserved in the vapor phase of liquid nitrogen. Purity and quantity of every magnetically sorted T cell population were checked by analytical flow cytometry. From each sorted fraction, genomic DNA was isolated and quantified by UV absorbance on a Nanodrop 2000c. TCR CDR3 regions were amplified from genomic DNA by multiplex PCR using the deep immunoSEQ assay. Extracted genomic DNA from each cell subset was spread evenly across all wells of several immunoSEQ 96-well plates, with each plate serving as a replicate. For sorted subsets, about 200 ng genomic DNA, equal to approximately 30,000 T cell genomes, was loaded into each replicate PCR. The purified libraries were quantified using a Qubit 3.0 fluorometer, sized with a Bioanalyzer 2100, and then quantified again using the KAPA Library Quantification kit. Every immunoSEQ 96-well plate was sequenced on a dedicated single-read 150-cycle Illumina NextSeq 550 flow cell. As for the authors' bioinformatics: Because the immunoSEQ output included only junctional sequences and no quality scores, the filtering could not be the same as the filtering used for full-length reads. Sequences were annotated with PyIR, a Python wrapper for IgBLAST v1.9, and V/J genes and CDR3 were assigned using IMGT germline references. Any read was removed if the V/J assignment was weak (E-value above 1e-6), the CDR3 was missing, or the read contained stop codons, out-of-frame junctions, or ambiguous translated residues. V3J clonotypes were defined by identical inferred V gene, J gene, and CDR3 amino acid sequence. Percentage overlap between repertoires was calculated by dividing the number of shared unique clonotypes by the size of the smaller repertoire. Three approaches were used to assess repertoire richness: RTK rarefaction, the Chao1 estimator, and Recon v2.1 estimates of unobserved clonotypes. OLGA was used to compute generation probabilities for all TCRbeta clonotypes that the gDNA method yielded from a few donors. TCRdb limited this immuneACCESS table to in-frame rearrangements with V and J called. A share of clones is missing; checked studies link under half to unresolved V genes, and the rest is unexplained. The DNA gave D and trimming, while V, J and clone size come from that table. The table for this sample lists about 1.5 million clones; approximately 98% of them were counted only once. Roughly 0.45% of the sample is held by the ten biggest clonotypes.

The source material was naive CD4+ T cells sorted from blood. The cell subset or site label for this specimen denotes: CD45RA+ positively selected. This receptor was obtained from a young man in good health. This sequence uses TRBV6-5 and TRBJ2-1, and possibly TRBD1, on 5 matching bases. The sequenced DNA is TGTGCCAGCAGTTACAGAAGGGGCCCCTACAATGAGCAGTTCTTC. Its product reads: CASSYRRGPYNEQFF.